A single sample is the source of the 27 T cell receptor beta chains below, sequenced in a study of spatial heterogeneity in lung cancer (dated by TCRdb to between 2018 and 2020). This specimen's time point label, interpreted: sample taken at primary tumor resection. Broader findings and caveats from the paper: The tumor nonsynonymous mutation count correlated with the number of expanded alpha and beta TCRs within the tumor.

No antigen has been assigned to these receptors. Library prep was done by 5' RACE. Sequencing relied on a NextSeq 500. The raw public reads went through TCRdb reprocessing: fastp at Q25, MiXCR clone calling, in-frame beta chains kept. Duplicate CDR3 protein sequences are folded into a single record with the most common DNA and genes. The sample table records about 28,000 distinct CDR3 sequences; roughly 7.4% of these occur just once. Of the sample, more than 20% falls within the top ten clones. The input for sequencing was lung tumor tissue, taken at surgery. Receptors were obtained from a male donor with early-stage non-small cell lung cancer.

This clonotype was recorded at least ten times. V gene TRBV6-2 or TRBV6-3 combines with J gene TRBJ1-6; D may be TRBD1 (5 bases). V lost 5 bases to trimming and J lost 8 bases, with 25 bases between them. Germline V gene sequence: CDR1 MNHEY, CDR2 SVGEGT. CDR3 length equals 18 residues. CDR3 DNA sequence: TGTGCCAGCAGTAGCCTCCAGGGTCTGAGGTATGCGGATTCACCCCTCCACTTT. It yields the protein CASSSLQGLRYADSPLHF.

This chain links TRBV18 with TRBJ1-2, with 9 bases matching TRBD1. Germline V CDR1 and CDR2: KGHSH, LQKENI. Trimming removed 6 bases from V and 8 bases from J; junction bases left unmatched: 10. The length of the CDR3 is 14 residues. CDR3 region: CASSPTGGQDGYTF. Written as DNA, the CDR3 is TGTGCCAGCTCTCCCACAGGGGGCCAAGACGGCTACACCTTC.

This clonotype was observed many times. This sequence joins TRBV15 and TRBJ1-6; D remains unclear. Germline V CDR1 and CDR2: LNHNV, YYDKDF (reference sequence). The CDR3 has 15 residues. V gave up 1 base and J gave up 5 bases, with 9 bases separating them. The CDR3 loop is CATSRASADNSPLHF. CDR3 bases: TGTGCCACCAGCAGAGCGAGCGCCGATAATTCACCCCTCCACTTT.

This clonotype was detected many times. The rearrangement links TRBV12-3 or TRBV12-4 to TRBJ2-4; D is unresolved. The length of the CDR3 is 13 residues. Trimming removed 7 bases from V and 1 base from J, with 8 bases in between. Here the CDR3 DNA reads TGTGCCAGCACGTCCGTGGCCAAAAACATTCAGTACTTC. Translating gives CASTSVAKNIQYF.

This chain uses TRBV20-1 with TRBJ1-5; D possibly corresponds to TRBD1 (5 bases). Germline V lookup: CDR1 DFQATT, CDR2 SNEGSKA (reference sequence). CDR3 size: 14 residues. V was cut by 3 bases and J by 0 bases, with 9 bases left in between. CDR3 sequence (DNA): TGCAGTGCTAGTCGGGGGAATAGCAATCAGCCCCAGCATTTT. This gives the protein CSASRGNSNQPQHF.

This clonotype came up many times. The chain links TRBV3-1 to TRBJ1-5, with unresolved D. CDR3 length: 14 amino acids. CDR1 is LGHDT, CDR2 YNNKEL, per germline (reference sequence). V was trimmed by 0 bases and J by 1 base, leaving 4 bases between them. In DNA, the CDR3 is TGTGCCAGCAGCCAAGATACGAGCAATCAGCCCCAGCATTTT. Amino acid sequence: CASSQDTSNQPQHF.

The rearrangement uses TRBV6-1 and TRBJ1-5; D is unresolved. V shed 4 bases and J shed 3 bases, with 7 bases lying between them. From germline, CDR1 is MNHNS and CDR2 SASEGT. The CDR3 runs 13 residues. The CDR3 is CASSVQYNQPQHF. CDR3 bases: TGTGCCAGCAGTGTTCAGTACAATCAGCCCCAGCATTTT.

There are many counts of this clonotype. The rearrangement joins TRBV20-1 to TRBJ2-1; 8 nucleotides line up with TRBD2. Looked up from germline, CDR1 is DFQATT and CDR2 is SNEGSKA (reference sequence). The CDR3 loop spans 16 amino acids. V shed 0 bases and J 5 bases; nucleotides not matched to a gene: 9. CDR3 in amino acids: CSARDPRSGGNNEQFF. The CDR3 nucleotides are TGCAGTGCTAGAGATCCCAGGAGCGGGGGTAACAATGAGCAGTTCTTC.

This clonotype occurred many times. The chain joins TRBV25-1 to TRBJ1-1; D not resolved. This CDR3 spans 11 amino acids. V was shortened by 1 base and J by 4 bases, with 1 base between the two germline ends. The germline V gene encodes CDR1 MGHDK and CDR2 SYGVNS. CDR3 coding DNA: TGTGCCAGCAGTGAATTCACTGAAGCTTTCTTT. Encoded protein: CASSEFTEAFF.

The V gene is TRBV20-1, the J gene TRBJ1-5; TRBD1 is a possible D gene (6 bases). Between the trimmed V and J ends, which lost 0 bases and 6 bases, there was a span of 15 bases. The V gene's germline CDR1 is DFQATT and CDR2 SNEGSKA (reference sequence). The CDR3 length is 15 residues. CDR3 protein: CSARDQGEGGQPQHF. The CDR3 DNA is TGCAGTGCTAGAGATCAAGGTGAAGGGGGTCAGCCCCAGCATTTT.

This clonotype occurred many times. The chain carries TRBV4-3 and TRBJ2-3; D is uncertain. There are 14 residues in the CDR3. Germline assignment: CDR1 LGHNA and CDR2 YSLEER. Trimming pared 2 bases from V and 0 bases from J, leaving 6 bases between. The CDR3 loop is CASSQQISTDTQYF. The CDR3 bases are TGCGCCAGCAGCCAACAGATTAGCACAGATACGCAGTATTTT.

This clonotype was found a few times. The CDR3 DNA reads TGCAGCGTTGAAGATCGGGGCAGGTTCATCAATGAGCAGTTCTTC. Its protein is CSVEDRGRFINEQFF. The chain carries TRBV29-1 and TRBJ2-1; D tentatively fits TRBD1 or TRBD2 (5 bases each). The CDR3 contains 15 residues. Trimming left V 0 bases short and J 6 bases short, with 15 bases between. Germline assignment: CDR1 SQVTM and CDR2 ANQGSEA.

The table lists this clonotype with many counts. This rearrangement joins TRBV28 to TRBJ2-2; D is unresolved. CDR3 size: 15 residues. Germline lookup yields CDR1 MDHEN and CDR2 SYDVKM. Trimming took off 4 bases at V and 0 bases at J, with 9 bases between the two ends. DNA for the CDR3: TGTGCCAGCAGTTCCCCCCCCACGAACACCGGGGAGCTGTTTTTT. Protein sequence: CASSSPPTNTGELFF. The full variable domain, in which reference TRBV28 and TRBJ2-2 provide the parts outside the CDR3, is DVKVTQSSRYLVKRTGEKVFLECVQDMDHENMFWYRQDPGLGLRLIYFSYDVKMKEKGDIPEGYSVSREKKERFSLILESASTNQTSMYLCASSSPPTNTGELFFGEGSRLTVL.

The chain joins TRBV28 to TRBJ2-1; unclear D gene. The ends were cut back, 6 bases at V and 4 bases at J, with 4 bases in the middle. CDR3 size: 11 residues. Germline loops: CDR1 MDHEN, CDR2 SYDVKM. CDR3 loop: CASRAYNEQFF. In DNA, the CDR3 is TGTGCCAGCAGAGCTTACAATGAGCAGTTCTTC.

This clonotype is labeled medium-sized. The chain couples TRBV20-1 to TRBJ2-7; TRBD2 matches at 8 bases. Germline V gives CDR1 DFQATT, CDR2 SNEGSKA (reference sequence). The CDR3 spans 16 residues. V lost 3 bases and J lost 3; bases outside the gene matches: 13. The CDR3 nucleotides are TGCAGTGCTAGTACCCCCGGGGGGGCGTCGGACTACGAGCAGTACTTC. Translating it yields CSASTPGGASDYEQYF.

This clonotype has a count of ten or more. This sequence joins TRBV7-2 and TRBJ1-1; unclear D gene. CDR1 and CDR2 from the germline V gene are SGHTA and FQGNSA. V lost 5 bases, J lost 2 bases, and 18 bases lay in between. The CDR3 runs 16 residues. In nucleotides, the CDR3 is TGTGCCAGCAGCACCAAGCTAACAGACCTCAACACTGAAGCTTTCTTT. Its protein is CASSTKLTDLNTEAFF.

This clonotype was seen repeatedly, ten times or more. The V and J genes are TRBV6-6 and TRBJ1-2; D is possibly TRBD1 (5 bases). Between the trimmed V and J ends, which lost 6 bases and 1 base, there was a span of 9 bases. The CDR3 extends over 13 amino acids. Germline lookup yields CDR1 MNHNY and CDR2 SVGAGI (reference sequence). The CDR3 loop is CASSPGHNYGYTF. The CDR3 region has the DNA TGTGCCAGCAGCCCCGGACATAACTATGGCTACACCTTC.

Many counts were recorded for this clonotype. This chain connects TRBV6-2 or TRBV6-3 to TRBJ1-5; D uncertain. This CDR3 spans 13 amino acids. Germline CDR1 and CDR2: MNHEY and SVGEGT. Trimming pared 6 bases from V and 4 bases from J, leaving 10 bases between. The CDR3 region has the DNA TGTGCCAGCAGCGGTGACATAAATCAGCCCCAGCATTTT. The encoded protein is CASSGDINQPQHF.

Ten or more counts support this clonotype. The chain is built from TRBV7-9 and TRBJ2-7, with D possibly matching TRBD2 (5 bases). V lost 0 bases, J lost 6 bases, and 9 bases lay in between. The V gene's germline CDR1 is SEHNR and CDR2 FQNEAQ (reference sequence). The CDR3 is made up of 13 amino acids. The CDR3 nucleotides are TGTGCCAGCAGCTTAGCCGGGATTCCCGAGCAGTACTTC. It codes for CASSLAGIPEQYF.

This clonotype is medium-sized in the sample. The V gene is TRBV30, the J gene TRBJ2-5; the D gene is possibly TRBD1 (5 bases). The CDR3 totals 11 residues. Germline values: CDR1 GTSNPN, CDR2 SVGIG (reference sequence). The germline V and J ends were trimmed by 4 bases and 5 bases, with 8 bases remaining between them. The CDR3 sequence is CAWTRQETQYF. The DNA of the CDR3 is TGTGCCTGGACTCGACAGGAGACCCAGTACTTC. The whole variable domain, remainder taken from reference TRBV30 and TRBJ2-5, is SQTIHQWPATLVQPVGSPLSLECTVEGTSNPNLYWYRQAAGRGLQLLFYSVGIGQISSEVPQNLSASRPQDRQFILSSKKLLLSDSGFYLCAWTRQETQYFGPGTRLLVL.

This clonotype was observed at least ten times. V gene TRBV6-2 or TRBV6-3 combines with J gene TRBJ1-1, with unresolved D. The V gene's germline CDR1 is MNHEY and CDR2 SVGEGT. V lost 2 bases, J lost 7 bases, and 11 bases lay in between. The CDR3 is 13 amino acids. CDR3 amino acids: CASSYLPTSEAFF. CDR3 DNA: TGTGCCAGCAGTTACCTTCCGACCAGTGAAGCTTTCTTT.

The V and J genes are TRBV29-1 and TRBJ1-1, with TRBD1 as a possible D gene (6 bases). Germline CDR1 and CDR2: SQVTM and ANQGSEA. CDR3 length: 13 amino acids. Trimming took 2 bases from V and 5 from J, leaving 12 bases between them. The CDR3 DNA sequence: TGCAGCGTTGAATCGGGGGGCTGGACTGAAGCTTTCTTT. Encoded protein: CSVESGGWTEAFF.

The rearrangement uses TRBV7-9 and TRBJ2-5; D may be TRBD2 (6 bases). V was shortened by 5 bases and J by 5 bases, with 18 bases between the two germline ends. This CDR3 contains 15 residues. Germline loops: CDR1 SEHNR, CDR2 FQNEAQ (reference sequence). Written as DNA, the CDR3 is TGTGCCAGCAGCCCCATCACTGGAGGGTCGGAGACCCAGTACTTC. Protein product: CASSPITGGSETQYF.

This clonotype was seen many times. V is TRBV20-1 and J is TRBJ2-7; 7 bases line up with TRBD2. Germline V gives CDR1 DFQATT, CDR2 SNEGSKA (reference sequence). V was clipped by 5 bases and J by 0 bases; unmatched bases: 4. The length of the CDR3 is 13 residues. The CDR3 DNA follows: TGCAGTGCTGCTAGCGGTGACTCCTACGAGCAGTACTTC. It encodes CSAASGDSYEQYF.

There are many counts of this clonotype. The chain recombines TRBV6-5 with TRBJ1-2; 8 nucleotides align to TRBD1. The CDR3 length is 16 residues. Trimming at V came to 8 bases and at J to 2 bases, leaving 13 bases not matched to a gene. Germline V gene data show CDR1 as MNHEY and CDR2 as SVGAGI. CDR3 DNA: TGTGCCAGCTCCCGGGACAGGCGGAGTCCAAACTATGGCTACACCTTC. Translating it yields CASSRDRRSPNYGYTF.

The V call is TRBV28, the J call TRBJ2-4; D may be TRBD1 or TRBD2 (6 bases each). Trimming pared 6 bases from V and 2 bases from J, leaving 11 bases between. Germline V gives CDR1 MDHEN, CDR2 SYDVKM. The CDR3 contains 14 residues. This CDR3 reads CASRVGGPKNIQYF. The CDR3 bases are TGTGCCAGCAGGGTTGGGGGGCCCAAAAACATTCAGTACTTC. Full variable domain (outside the CDR3, taken from reference TRBV28 and TRBJ2-4): DVKVTQSSRYLVKRTGEKVFLECVQDMDHENMFWYRQDPGLGLRLIYFSYDVKMKEKGDIPEGYSVSREKKERFSLILESASTNQTSMYLCASRVGGPKNIQYFGAGTRLSVL.

The sample holds many counts of this clonotype. The rearrangement uses TRBV6-5 and TRBJ1-5; 8 bases map to TRBD1. This CDR3 is 15 amino acids long. V lost 5 bases and J lost 5; bases outside the gene matches: 8. CDR1 and CDR2 (germline): MNHEY, SVGAGI. The CDR3 bases are TGTGCCAGCAGTCTCACAGGGGGTAGGGATCAGCCCCAGCATTTT. Translated, it gives CASSLTGGRDQPQHF.